The 8 T cell receptor beta chains reported below all come from one sample, sequenced in a study of shared clonotypes between healthy human individuals. TCRdb keeps only in-frame clones here, not all; method: immunoSEQ multiplex PCR. This sample has hundreds of thousands of clones, with 90% to 95% found just once. CD8 cells classed as naive were CD45RO-negative and positively selected for CCR7, excluding terminally differentiated effector memory CD45RA+ cells. Specimen: naive CD8+ T cells sorted from blood. Every receptor here comes from a woman in her twenties or thirties in good health.

The rearrangement joins TRBV27 to TRBJ1-3; D is uncertain. V shed 6 bases and J shed 0 bases, with 12 bases lying between them. The CDR3 consists of 15 residues. Germline V gene lookup returns CDR1 MNHEY and CDR2 SMNVEV (reference sequence). For the CDR3, the DNA is TGTGCCAGCAGGGCAGGTAGAAGCTCTGGAAACACCATATATTTT. Translating it yields CASRAGRSSGNTIYF.

The V call is TRBV9, the J call TRBJ2-7; D remains unclear. Trimming stripped 4 bases from V and 0 bases from J, with 8 bases between. Germline CDR1 reads SGDLS; CDR2 reads YYNGEE. The CDR3 has 13 residues. Here the CDR3 DNA reads TGTGCCAGCAGCCCCGATGACTCCTACGAGCAGTACTTC. Its translation is CASSPDDSYEQYF.

This chain links TRBV7-7 with TRBJ1-1, with TRBD1 matching over 8 bases. With 4 bases clipped from V and 6 bases from J, the junction kept 4 bases outside the gene matches. Germline CDR1 reads SSHAT; CDR2 reads FNYEAQ (reference sequence). The length of the CDR3 is 13 residues. The CDR3 nucleotides read TGTGCCAGCAGCTCAGGGACAGGCTCTGAAGCTTTCTTT. Translating gives CASSSGTGSEAFF.

The chain is built from TRBV11-2 and TRBJ2-4; D gene ambiguous. This CDR3 region has 14 residues. Germline CDR1 reads SGHAT; CDR2 reads FQNNGV. Trimming removed 1 base at V and 3 bases at J, with 7 bases between. CDR3 nucleotide sequence: TGTGCCAGCAGCTTAGTCTTTGACAAAAACATTCAGTACTTC. It translates to CASSLVFDKNIQYF.

The CDR3 region has the DNA TGTGCCAGCAGCATAGGCTATGGTAACACTGAAGCTTTCTTT. Translated: CASSIGYGNTEAFF. This chain uses TRBV9 with TRBJ1-1; D gene uncertain. CDR1 is SGDLS and CDR2 is YYNGEE in the germline V gene. The CDR3 spans 14 residues. The V and J ends lost 4 bases and 2 bases respectively, with 12 bases between them.

The chain uses TRBV9 and TRBJ2-2; 9 nucleotides line up with TRBD1. The ends lost 0 bases at V and 6 bases at J; junction bases unmatched: 3. CDR1 and CDR2 (germline): SGDLS, YYNGEE. The CDR3 is 15 amino acids. CDR3 protein: CASSVEGTGSGELFF. CDR3 DNA sequence: TGTGCCAGCAGCGTAGAAGGGACAGGGTCCGGGGAGCTGTTTTTT.

The chain uses TRBV6-4 and TRBJ2-3, with no clear D. The germline V gene has CDR1 MRHNA and CDR2 SNTAGT. Trimming took off 3 bases at V and 6 bases at J, with 10 bases between the two ends. This CDR3 is 13 amino acids long. CDR3 sequence (DNA): TGTGCCAGCAGTGAAGGTAGTTTGGATACGCAGTATTTT. This sequence encodes CASSEGSLDTQYF.

J is TRBJ2-3 and V is TRBV15; D is unclear. The CDR3 has 11 residues. Germline lookup yields CDR1 LNHNV and CDR2 YYDKDF (reference sequence). Trimming left V 4 bases short and J 3 bases short, with 2 bases between. The CDR3 region is CATSKTDTQYF. CDR3 DNA sequence: TGTGCCACCAGCAAGACAGATACGCAGTATTTT.